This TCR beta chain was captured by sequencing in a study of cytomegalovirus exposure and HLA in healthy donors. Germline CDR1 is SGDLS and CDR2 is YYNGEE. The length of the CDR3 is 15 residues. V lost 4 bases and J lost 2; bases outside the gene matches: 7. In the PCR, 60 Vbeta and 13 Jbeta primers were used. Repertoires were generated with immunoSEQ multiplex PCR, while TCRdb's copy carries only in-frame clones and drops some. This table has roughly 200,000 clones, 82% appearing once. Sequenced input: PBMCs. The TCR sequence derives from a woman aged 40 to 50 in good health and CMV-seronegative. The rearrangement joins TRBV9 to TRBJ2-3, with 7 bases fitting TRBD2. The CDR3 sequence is CASSIGEGPTDTQYF. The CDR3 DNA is TGTGCCAGCAGCATTGGGGAGGGGCCCACAGATACGCAGTATTTT.